This is a list of T cell receptor beta chains from one sample in a study of Ad26.COV2.S vaccination and SARS-CoV-2 variants. Using immunoSEQ multiplex PCR, the repertoire was profiled, and TCRdb retains in-frame clones only, with some absent. The sample contains a few hundred thousand clones, approximately 87% of which appear only once. This specimen consisted of peripheral blood, obtained in a trial of Ad26.COV2.S vaccine versus placebo. The receptors originated from a person between 18 and 65 years old who received the Ad26.COV2.S COVID-19 vaccine or a placebo. The CDR3 runs from the conserved cysteine through the conserved F or W. Each record gives: CDR3 length, clone size, V gene, D gene, J gene, CDR3 DNA, CDR3 protein. The D gene is left open where the match is weak. Size is omitted from some rows. Given values are once, few, many or a class for expanded clones.

cdr3_length: 15; clone_size: .; v_call: TRBV2; d_call: TRBD2; j_call: TRBJ2-3; cdr3_nt: TGTGCCAGCAGTGAAACGATAGCGGGGAGGGATACGCAGTATTTT; cdr3_aa: CASSETIAGRDTQYF
cdr3_length: 14; clone_size: .; v_call: TRBV5-6; d_call: .; j_call: TRBJ2-7; cdr3_nt: TGTGCCAGCAGCTTGGGTGGGAGATTCTACGAGCAGTACTTC; cdr3_aa: CASSLGGRFYEQYF
cdr3_length: 17; clone_size: few; v_call: TRBV13; d_call: .; j_call: TRBJ1-5; cdr3_nt: TGTGCCAGCAGCTTGAGCGCGGGGAGGGGCTTGAATCAGCCCCAGCATTTT; cdr3_aa: CASSLSAGRGLNQPQHF
cdr3_length: 14; clone_size: .; v_call: TRBV30; d_call: TRBD1; j_call: TRBJ1-5; cdr3_nt: TGTGCCTGCCGGGACAGGGGTAGCAATCAGCCCCAGCATTTT; cdr3_aa: CACRDRGSNQPQHF
cdr3_length: 16; clone_size: .; v_call: TRBV11-2; d_call: TRBD1; j_call: TRBJ2-7; cdr3_nt: TGTGCCAGCAGCTTAAAGGTGACAGGGGGTAGTAACGAGCAGTACTTC; cdr3_aa: CASSLKVTGGSNEQYF
cdr3_length: 16; clone_size: .; v_call: TRBV20-1; d_call: .; j_call: TRBJ1-2; cdr3_nt: TGCAGTGCTAGTTGGCGCGGGACGGATTTCTTCTATGGCTACACCTTC; cdr3_aa: CSASWRGTDFFYGYTF
cdr3_length: 14; clone_size: .; v_call: TRBV11-2; d_call: TRBD1; j_call: TRBJ1-6; cdr3_nt: TGTGCCAGCAGCCTGGACAGGGACAATTCACCCCTCCACTTT; cdr3_aa: CASSLDRDNSPLHF
cdr3_length: 15; clone_size: .; v_call: TRBV10-3; d_call: .; j_call: TRBJ2-5; cdr3_nt: TGTGCCATCAGTGCCCCGGGACAAAGGGTCGGGACCCAGTACTTC; cdr3_aa: CAISAPGQRVGTQYF
cdr3_length: 15; clone_size: once; v_call: TRBV5-8; d_call: TRBD2; j_call: TRBJ2-3; cdr3_nt: TGTGCCAGCAGCTTCCAACCGGGGGGGAGAGATACGCAGTATTTT; cdr3_aa: CASSFQPGGRDTQYF
cdr3_length: 15; clone_size: .; v_call: TRBV14; d_call: .; j_call: TRBJ2-5; cdr3_nt: TGTGCCAGCAGCCAAGATCCGGGGAGGTCCGAGACCCAGTACTTC; cdr3_aa: CASSQDPGRSETQYF
cdr3_length: 16; clone_size: .; v_call: TRBV4-3; d_call: TRBD1; j_call: TRBJ2-7; cdr3_nt: TGCGCCAGCAGCCAAGGGAGGGGGACAGGGACCTACGAGCAGTACTTC; cdr3_aa: CASSQGRGTGTYEQYF
cdr3_length: 14; clone_size: .; v_call: TRBV20-1; d_call: TRBD1; j_call: TRBJ1-1; cdr3_nt: TGCAGTGCTAGTACGCCGACAGGGAGAACTGAAGCTTTCTTT; cdr3_aa: CSASTPTGRTEAFF
cdr3_length: 12; clone_size: .; v_call: TRBV12-3/TRBV12-4; d_call: .; j_call: TRBJ2-7; cdr3_nt: TGTGCCAGCAGTTTTGCACGCTACGAGCAGTACTTC; cdr3_aa: CASSFARYEQYF
cdr3_length: 12; clone_size: .; v_call: TRBV28; d_call: .; j_call: TRBJ1-4; cdr3_nt: TGTGCCAGCAGGGAGCCTAATGAAAAACTGTTTTTT; cdr3_aa: CASREPNEKLFF
cdr3_length: 13; clone_size: .; v_call: TRBV7-9; d_call: .; j_call: TRBJ1-6; cdr3_nt: TGTGCCAGCAGTCAAAGACTCGATTCACCCCTCCACTTT; cdr3_aa: CASSQRLDSPLHF
cdr3_length: 16; clone_size: .; v_call: TRBV3-1/TRBV3-2; d_call: .; j_call: TRBJ1-2; cdr3_nt: TGTGCCAGCAGCCAAGAGTCCGGGATTTCGGCGAGGGGCTACACCTTC; cdr3_aa: CASSQESGISARGYTF
cdr3_length: 13; clone_size: .; v_call: TRBV9; d_call: .; j_call: TRBJ2-3; cdr3_nt: TGTGCCAGCAGCGGGGGGGCCGGGGATACGCAGTATTTT; cdr3_aa: CASSGGAGDTQYF
cdr3_length: 15; clone_size: .; v_call: TRBV7-3; d_call: .; j_call: TRBJ1-2; cdr3_nt: TGTGCCAGCAGCTCAGGAGGAGGGGAGAACTATGGCTACACCTTC; cdr3_aa: CASSSGGGENYGYTF
cdr3_length: 14; clone_size: .; v_call: TRBV6-5; d_call: TRBD1; j_call: TRBJ1-4; cdr3_nt: TGTGCCAGCACCGAGGACAGGTGGCGGGAAAAACTGTTTTTT; cdr3_aa: CASTEDRWREKLFF
cdr3_length: 11; clone_size: .; v_call: TRBV5-1; d_call: .; j_call: TRBJ1-2; cdr3_nt: TGCGCCAGCAGCTTGGAGTCGGTATGCACCTTC; cdr3_aa: CASSLESVCTF
cdr3_length: 13; clone_size: .; v_call: TRBV6-5; d_call: TRBD1; j_call: TRBJ1-1; cdr3_nt: TGTGCCAGCAGAGACAGGGGGGACACTGAAGCTTTCTTT; cdr3_aa: CASRDRGDTEAFF
cdr3_length: 14; clone_size: .; v_call: TRBV2; d_call: TRBD2; j_call: TRBJ2-1; cdr3_nt: TGTGCCAGCAGTGAACGGGGGGGTTCGGTTGAGCAGTTCTTC; cdr3_aa: CASSERGGSVEQFF